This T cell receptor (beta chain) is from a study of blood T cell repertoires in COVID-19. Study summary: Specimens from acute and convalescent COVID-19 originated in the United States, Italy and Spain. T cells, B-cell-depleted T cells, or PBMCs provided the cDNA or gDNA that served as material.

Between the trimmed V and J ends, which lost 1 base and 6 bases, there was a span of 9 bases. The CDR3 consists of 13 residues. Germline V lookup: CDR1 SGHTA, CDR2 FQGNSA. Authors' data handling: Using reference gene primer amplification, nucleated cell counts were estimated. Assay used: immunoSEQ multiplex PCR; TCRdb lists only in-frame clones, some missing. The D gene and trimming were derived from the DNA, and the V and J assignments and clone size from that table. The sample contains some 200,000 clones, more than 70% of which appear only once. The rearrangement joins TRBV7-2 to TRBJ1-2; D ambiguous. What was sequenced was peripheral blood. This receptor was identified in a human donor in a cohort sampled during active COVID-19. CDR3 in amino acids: CASSLGTRDGYTF. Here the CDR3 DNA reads TGTGCCAGCAGCTTAGGCACTAGGGATGGCTACACCTTC.